What follows describes a single T cell receptor beta chain. Antigen: not known. Clones were sequenced by immunoSEQ multiplex PCR, and TCRdb holds only the in-frame ones, with some missing. The table has roughly 70,000 clones, around 89% seen once. CDR3 length equals 15 residues. Germline CDR1 SEHNR, CDR2 FQNEAQ (reference sequence). The junction had 7 bases not matched to a gene; V was cut back by 5 bases and J by 5 bases. The data originate from a study of T cell responses to AZD1222 COVID-19 vaccine. The study, taken as a whole, reports: Only a handful of AZD1222 recipients, several in all, had baseline seropositivity. Reports indicate that nearly half of spike-specific TCRs are directed at unmutated variant regions. The donors showed a predominance of white British ancestry and of females, with possible underestimation of clonal diversity. Repertoire sampling occurred only after the peak T cell response.

Here the sequenced sample was peripheral blood, taken 28 days after the second dose of the MenACWY control vaccine. The chain combines TRBV7-9 with TRBJ2-5; 11 bases align to TRBD2. This TCR was recovered from an adult who received the MenACWY meningococcal vaccine as a control. In nucleotides, the CDR3 is TGTGCCAGCAGCCGTAGCGGGAGGGCCAGGGAGACCCAGTACTTC. Its translation is CASSRSGRARETQYF.